The next 26 T cell receptor beta chains were all read from a single sample in a study of T cells after posttransplantation cyclophosphamide. The method was immunoSEQ multiplex PCR; TCRdb's version includes in-frame clones alone and lacks a portion of them. The data contain tens of thousands of clones, about 86% of them singletons. Sample: PBMCs. The source of these receptors is a man aged 30-40 years with a blood cancer, CMV-positive, and with a related stem cell donor.

A note on this clone: Mismatch with germline at one junction end may stem from a read error. The chain couples TRBV14 to TRBJ2-1; no clear D. Germline V gives CDR1 SGHDN, CDR2 FVKESK. The CDR3 loop spans 11 amino acids. CDR3 residues: CASSQAREQFF. The CDR3 region has the DNA TGTGCCAGCAGTCAAGCCCGTGAGCAGTTCTTC.

The V gene is TRBV2, the J gene TRBJ2-5; D might be TRBD1 (7 bases). Germline V lookup: CDR1 SNHLY, CDR2 FYNNEI. The CDR3 covers 13 residues. The ends were cut back, 6 bases at V and 7 bases at J, with 15 bases in the middle. CDR3 loop: CASRRDSRVTQYF. In nucleotides, the CDR3 is TGTGCCAGCAGGCGGGACAGTCGCGTGACCCAGTACTTC.

This clone showed up just once. The V gene is TRBV19, the J gene TRBJ1-5; 8 bases agree with TRBD1. The CDR3 is made up of 17 amino acids. V shed 2 bases and J 3 bases; nucleotides not matched to a gene: 9. The germline V gene encodes CDR1 LNHDA and CDR2 SQIVND (reference sequence). The CDR3 reads CASSIQQTGGLNQPQHF. Written as DNA, the CDR3 is TGTGCCAGTAGTATACAACAAACAGGGGGTCTCAATCAGCCCCAGCATTTT.

J is TRBJ2-5 and V is TRBV5-4, with 12 bases identical to TRBD1. The length of the CDR3 is 17 residues. V was pared by 2 bases and J by 3 bases, with 8 bases of the junction left unmatched. The V gene's germline CDR1 is SGHNT and CDR2 YYREEE (reference sequence). The CDR3 bases are TGTGCCAGCAGCTTAGGGGACAGGGGGCGCGGAGAAGAGACCCAGTACTTC. Translating gives CASSLGDRGRGEETQYF.

The CDR3 sequence: CASSQTASTDTQYF. CDR3 nucleotides: TGTGCCAGCAGCCAGACAGCGAGCACAGATACGCAGTATTTT. V is TRBV11-1 and J is TRBJ2-3, with D perhaps matching TRBD1 (5 bases). The ends were cut back, 5 bases at V and 0 bases at J, with 9 bases in the middle. Germline lookup yields CDR1 SGHAT and CDR2 FQDESV (reference sequence). This CDR3 has 14 residues.

The chain combines TRBV11-2 with TRBJ1-2; TRBD1 agrees at 7 bases. This CDR3 is built from 14 residues. The V gene end was trimmed by 5 bases and the J gene end by 4 bases; junction bases not matched to a gene: 7. CDR1 is SGHAT, CDR2 FQNNGV, per germline. CDR3 protein: CASSVNRGTYGYTF. CDR3 sequence (DNA): TGTGCCAGCAGCGTCAACAGGGGAACCTATGGCTACACCTTC.

The rearrangement links TRBV5-4 to TRBJ1-1; D not resolved. CDR1 and CDR2 (germline): SGHNT, YYREEE (reference sequence). The CDR3 runs 13 residues. With 2 bases removed from V and 6 bases from J, the gap between germline ends came to 11 bases. CDR3 sequence: CASSFFDGAEAFF. The CDR3 nucleotides are TGTGCCAGCAGCTTTTTTGACGGGGCTGAAGCTTTCTTT.

This rearrangement joins TRBV18 to TRBJ1-4; no reliable D call. The V gene's germline CDR1 is KGHSH and CDR2 LQKENI. This CDR3 is built from 12 residues. V lost 4 bases and J lost 7, with 7 bases in between. Written as DNA, the CDR3 is TGTGCCAGCTCACTACGGGGTGAAAAACTGTTTTTT. Residues: CASSLRGEKLFF.

V is TRBV6-1 and J is TRBJ1-2, with D possibly being TRBD1 (5 bases). This CDR3 spans 13 amino acids. Trimming removed 7 bases from V and 8 bases from J, with 17 bases in between. Germline V gives CDR1 MNHNS, CDR2 SASEGT. DNA for the CDR3: TGTGCCAGCACCCTTCCAGGGAGGGAAGGCTACACCTTC. Its translation: CASTLPGREGYTF.

This rearrangement joins TRBV5-1 to TRBJ2-2, with TRBD2 matching over 8 bases. CDR1 SGHRS and CDR2 YFSETQ come from the germline V gene. The CDR3 length is 15 residues. The V gene end was trimmed by 4 bases and the J gene end by 3 bases; junction bases not matched to a gene: 5. The CDR3 spells CASSTVAGYTGELFF. The CDR3 nucleotides are TGCGCCAGCAGCACCGTAGCGGGGTACACCGGGGAGCTGTTTTTT.

The DNA for the CDR3 is TGTGCCAGCAGTTTATATACAGGGGCGAGTCAGCCCCAGCATTTT. Translating it yields CASSLYTGASQPQHF. This chain joins TRBV27 and TRBJ1-5; 7 bases match TRBD1. Germline V CDR1 and CDR2: MNHEY, SMNVEV (reference sequence). V gave up 1 base and J gave up 6 bases; unmatched junction bases: 6. This CDR3 has 15 amino acids.

The chain joins TRBV6-6 to TRBJ2-5; 9 positions agree with TRBD1. The V gene's germline CDR1 is MNHNY and CDR2 SVGAGI (reference sequence). The V segment lost 8 bases and the J segment 5 bases; nucleotides outside the gene matches: 9. The CDR3 contains 14 residues. CDR3 protein: CASLPTGGAETQYF. The CDR3 DNA reads TGTGCCAGCTTACCTACAGGGGGCGCGGAGACCCAGTACTTC.

This clone was detected only a few times. The CDR3 protein is CASSLSNQGEAFF. The DNA of the CDR3 is TGTGCCAGCAGTTTATCGAATCAGGGAGAAGCTTTCTTT. V is TRBV27 and J is TRBJ1-1; D perhaps matches TRBD1 (5 bases). CDR1 is MNHEY and CDR2 is SMNVEV in the germline V gene (reference sequence). CDR3 size: 13 residues. The germline V and J ends were trimmed by 0 bases and 8 bases, with 10 bases remaining between them.

The V gene is TRBV9, the J gene TRBJ2-1; the match to TRBD2 covers 11 bases. The germline CDR1 and CDR2 sequences are SGDLS and YYNGEE. V was pared by 0 bases and J by 6 bases, with 5 bases of the junction left unmatched. The CDR3 runs to 16 residues. The CDR3 here is CASSVAGTSGLNEQFF. CDR3 coding DNA: TGTGCCAGCAGCGTAGCAGGGACTAGCGGACTCAATGAGCAGTTCTTC.

The CDR3 reads CAWSADSQETQYF. The CDR3 nucleotides read TGTGCCTGGAGCGCCGACAGCCAAGAGACCCAGTACTTC. The chain links TRBV30 to TRBJ2-5; D is perhaps TRBD1 (5 bases). Germline CDR1 and CDR2: GTSNPN and SVGIG (reference sequence). The length of the CDR3 is 13 residues. V was cut by 3 bases and J by 1 base, with 9 bases left in between.

The chain has TRBV6-5 and TRBJ2-5, with 10 nucleotides matching TRBD2. The DNA end is a closer match to TRBJ2-7, so the J assignment may be wrong. CDR3 length: 16 residues. Germline values: CDR1 MNHEY, CDR2 SVGAGI. The CDR3 protein is CASSYRSSGSRYEQYF. CDR3 in DNA: TGTGCCAGCAGTTATAGATCTAGCGGGAGCCGCTACGAGCAGTACTTC.

CDR3 loop: CASSEVQGHSNQPQHF. In DNA, the CDR3 is TGTGCCAGCAGTGAAGTCCAGGGGCATAGCAATCAGCCCCAGCATTTT. J is TRBJ1-5 and V is TRBV2, with D possibly TRBD1 on 6 matching bases. Trimming took off 1 base at V and 0 bases at J, with 10 bases between the two ends. Germline V gene sequence: CDR1 SNHLY, CDR2 FYNNEI. This CDR3 has 16 residues.

The V gene is TRBV6-4, the J gene TRBJ1-2, with D hard to call. V lost 8 bases and J lost 8, with 18 bases in between. Germline V CDR1 and CDR2: MRHNA, SNTAGT. This CDR3 region has 13 residues. The CDR3 coding sequence is TGTGCCAGCGGAGGGCGAGAACTCTTGGGCTACACCTTC. Protein product: CASGGRELLGYTF.

This chain links TRBV2 with TRBJ1-5; D might be TRBD1 (5 bases). The CDR3 covers 14 residues. Trimming stripped 6 bases from V and 4 bases from J, with 13 bases between. Germline CDR1 and CDR2: SNHLY and FYNNEI. The CDR3 DNA reads as TGTGCCAGCAGGAGACAGTTCCTTAATCAGCCCCAGCATTTT. As protein: CASRRQFLNQPQHF.

Written as DNA, the CDR3 is TGTGCCAGCAGCAGGTTGTTTTGGACAGCTAGCAATCAGCCCCAGCATTTT. Translated, it gives CASSRLFWTASNQPQHF. The chain combines TRBV7-2 with TRBJ1-5; TRBD1 might be the D (6 bases). The CDR3 sequence is 17 residues long. Trimming stripped 5 bases from V and 0 bases from J, with 17 bases between. The germline V gene encodes CDR1 SGHTA and CDR2 FQGNSA.

This clone was observed a handful of times. V and J are TRBV9 and TRBJ2-3; weak D call: TRBD2 (6 bases). V shed 4 bases and J shed 1 base, with 19 bases lying between them. The CDR3 is 17 amino acids. The germline CDR1 and CDR2 sequences are SGDLS and YYNGEE. The CDR3, as DNA: TGTGCCAGCAGCACATCTCCGGGACTGTCCCGCACAGATACGCAGTATTTT. Translating it yields CASSTSPGLSRTDTQYF.

This clone was seen only a few times. The chain couples TRBV6-5 to TRBJ1-5, with TRBD1 matching 7 bases. This CDR3 comprises 15 residues. Trimming took 0 bases from V and 2 from J; bases not matched to a gene: 1. Per germline, CDR1 MNHEY and CDR2 SVGAGI. The CDR3 reads CASSYSGTGNQPQHF. The CDR3 DNA sequence: TGTGCCAGCAGTTACTCCGGGACAGGCAATCAGCCCCAGCATTTT.

This clone was counted only a few times. The gene calls are TRBV6-6 and TRBJ2-7, with 9 bases that match TRBD1. Germline lookup yields CDR1 MNHNY and CDR2 SVGAGI (reference sequence). This CDR3 comprises 15 residues. The trim removed 4 bases at V and 2 bases at J, leaving 6 bases unmatched. CDR3 in DNA: TGTGCCAGCAGTTCTCCCGGGACAGGGACCTACGAGCAGTACTTC. Its translation: CASSSPGTGTYEQYF.

V is TRBV6-6 and J is TRBJ2-7, with TRBD2 matching 15 bases. The V and J ends lost 0 bases and 3 bases, in that order; junction bases with no gene match: 0. This CDR3 has 16 amino acids. Per the germline V gene, CDR1 is MNHNY and CDR2 is SVGAGI (reference sequence). CDR3 sequence (DNA): TGTGCCAGCAGTTACTCGGGACTAGCGGGAGGCTACGAGCAGTACTTC. It codes for CASSYSGLAGGYEQYF.

J is TRBJ1-1 and V is TRBV5-1; 7 bases fit TRBD1. J gave up 5 bases and V 4 bases, and 11 bases lay outside the gene matches. The germline gives CDR1 SGHRS, CDR2 YFSETQ. The CDR3 spans 15 residues. Written as DNA, the CDR3 is TGCGCCAGCAGCCGTTGGCCGACAGGGAGTACTGAAGCTTTCTTT. Encoded protein: CASSRWPTGSTEAFF.

Points on this clone: The germline gene is not matched at one end of the junction; a read error may be the cause. The chain couples TRBV7-7 to TRBJ2-1; 8 bases are shared with TRBD2. Germline V CDR1 and CDR2: SSHAT, FNYEAQ (reference sequence). The CDR3 is 16 residues long. CDR3 sequence reads: CASSPTSGLEPDEQFF. In DNA form, the CDR3 reads TGTGCTAGCAGCCCTACTAGCGGCCTAGAGCCCGATGAGCAGTTCTTC.